Described below is a single TCR beta chain sequence and its context. What it recognizes is unknown. These data originate in a study of Ad26.COV2.S vaccination and SARS-CoV-2 variants. Study-wide points: Vaccine recipients had higher spike-specific TCR breadth than placebo recipients. Similar non-spike TCR breadth was seen in vaccine and placebo recipients. Reports say spike-specific CD8+ and CD4+ T cell responses covered substantial breadth after vaccination.

Germline V gives CDR1 LNHDA, CDR2 SQIVND (reference sequence). The ends were cut back, 0 bases at V and 5 bases at J, with 7 bases in the middle. CDR3 length: 14 residues. TCRdb's copy holds only in-frame clones and misses some; the assay was immunoSEQ multiplex PCR. This sample has about 480,000 clones, with roughly 85% found just once. The treatment here: some 20 received Ad26.COV2.S at low or high dose, single or two shots; 5 received placebo; per-sample allocation not given. Samples analyzed were those drawn on day 63 after the first vaccine or placebo injection. Boston hosted the donor, who was an adult aged 18-55 years.

The sequence was collected from a person aged 18 to 65 who received the Ad26.COV2.S COVID-19 vaccine or a placebo. This specimen consisted of peripheral blood, obtained in a trial of Ad26.COV2.S vaccine versus placebo. The V gene is TRBV19, the J gene TRBJ2-2; no definite D call. The CDR3 spells CASSIDLGTGELFF. CDR3 DNA sequence: TGTGCCAGTAGTATAGATCTGGGAACCGGGGAGCTGTTTTTT. The full variable domain, with the rest looked up from reference TRBV19 and TRBJ2-2, is DGGITQSPKYLFRKEGQNVTLSCEQNLNHDAMYWYRQDPGQGLRLIYYSQIVNDFQKGDIAEGYSVSREKKESFPLTVTSAQKNPTAFYLCASSIDLGTGELFFGEGSRLTVL.